This T cell receptor (beta chain) was sequenced during a study of graft-versus-host responses after intestinal transplantation. On the study more broadly: Multivisceral, liver-intestinal, or isolated intestinal grafts went to recipients.

With respect to this clone: Its antigen is unknown.

There are 15 residues in the CDR3. V was cut by 0 bases and J by 6 bases, with 12 bases left in between. Germline CDR1 reads SGHVS; CDR2 reads FNYEAQ. Repertoires were generated with immunoSEQ multiplex PCR, while TCRdb's copy carries only in-frame clones and drops some. The sample carries 96,000 or so clones, 92% recorded once. This sequence originates from a human donor who received an intestinal transplant. This chain links TRBV7-6 with TRBJ2-1; D gene uncertain. Specimen: unstimulated CD4+ T cells sorted from spleen or lymph node cells, collected before intestinal transplant. The CDR3 coding sequence is TGTGCCAGCAGCTTAGCGCGTAACGGTCTCAATGAGCAGTTCTTC. Its protein product is CASSLARNGLNEQFF.